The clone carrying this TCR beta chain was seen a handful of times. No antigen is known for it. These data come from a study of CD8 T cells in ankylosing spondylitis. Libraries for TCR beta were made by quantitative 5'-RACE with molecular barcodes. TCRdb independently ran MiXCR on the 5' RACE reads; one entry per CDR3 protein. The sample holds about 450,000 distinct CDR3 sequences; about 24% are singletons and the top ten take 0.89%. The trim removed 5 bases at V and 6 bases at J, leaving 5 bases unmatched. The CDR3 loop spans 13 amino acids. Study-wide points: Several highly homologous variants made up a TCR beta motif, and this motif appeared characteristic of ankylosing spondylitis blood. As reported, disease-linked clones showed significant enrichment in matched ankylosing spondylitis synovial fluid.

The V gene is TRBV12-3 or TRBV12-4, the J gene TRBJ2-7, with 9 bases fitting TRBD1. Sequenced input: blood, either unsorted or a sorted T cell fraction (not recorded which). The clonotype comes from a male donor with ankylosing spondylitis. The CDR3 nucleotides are TGTGCCAGCAGTCTCGAACAGGGGGCCGAGCAGTACTTC. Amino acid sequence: CASSLEQGAEQYF.